This TCR beta chain stems from a study of blood T cell repertoires in COVID-19. Clones were read by immunoSEQ multiplex PCR, and TCRdb kept only the in-frame ones, dropping some. The sample has more than 85,000 clones; about three quarters are singletons. A single count supports this clone. Germline V gene data show CDR1 as MRHNA and CDR2 as SNTAGT. V was pared by 6 bases and J by 8 bases, with 10 bases of the junction left unmatched. This CDR3 contains 14 residues. The clonotype was recovered from a woman aged 80 or over with active or convalescent COVID-19. Sequenced input: peripheral blood. The chain recombines TRBV6-4 with TRBJ1-2; 9 bases are a match to TRBD1. CDR3 nucleotide sequence: TGTGCCAGCAGACCCGGGACAGGGACCTTGGGCTACACCTTC. Its translation: CASRPGTGTLGYTF.